These 27 T cell receptor beta chains originate from one sample sequenced in a study of cytomegalovirus exposure and HLA in healthy donors. Assay: immunoSEQ multiplex PCR; the TCRdb copy retains only in-frame clones and omits some. This repertoire shows under 250,000 clones, roughly 90% found once; its top ten account for approximately 12%. The sequenced material came from PBMCs. These receptors all stem from a man aged 18 to 29 in good health and CMV-seropositive.

The J gene is TRBJ1-1, the V gene TRBV27, with 8 bases aligning to TRBD1. The germline V gene encodes CDR1 MNHEY and CDR2 SMNVEV (reference sequence). Trimming removed 5 bases from V and 5 bases from J; junction bases left unmatched: 4. The CDR3 extends over 13 amino acids. The CDR3, as DNA: TGTGCCAGCAGTCCAGGGGGCCAGACTGAAGCTTTCTTT. Translated: CASSPGGQTEAFF.

Points on this clone: Additional DNA sequences in this sample encode the identical CDR3. The rearrangement uses TRBV30 and TRBJ1-4; TRBD1 agrees at 9 bases. V lost 3 bases to trimming and J lost 1 base; unmatched junction nucleotides: 0. This CDR3 is built from 14 residues. Germline V gene data show CDR1 as GTSNPN and CDR2 as SVGIG (reference sequence). CDR3 amino acids: CAWRGQGTNEKLFF. The DNA for the CDR3 is TGTGCCTGGAGGGGACAGGGAACTAATGAAAAACTGTTTTTT.

The chain employs TRBV25-1 and TRBJ1-5; 8 positions match TRBD1. CDR1 and CDR2 (germline): MGHDK, SYGVNS. The length of the CDR3 is 13 residues. V lost 6 bases to trimming and J lost 7 bases; unmatched junction nucleotides: 5. Here the CDR3 reads CASRQGEGQPQHF. Here the CDR3 DNA reads TGTGCCAGCAGACAGGGGGAAGGACAGCCCCAGCATTTT. Full variable domain (outside the CDR3, taken from reference TRBV25-1 and TRBJ1-5): EADIYQTPRYLVIGTGKKITLECSQTMGHDKMYWYQQDPGMELHLIHYSYGVNSTEKGDLSSESTVSRIRTEHFPLTLESARPSHTSQYLCASRQGEGQPQHFGDGTRLSIL.

The rearrangement uses TRBV28 and TRBJ2-7, with a possible D match to TRBD1 (5 bases). This CDR3 is built from 16 residues. Per the germline V gene, CDR1 is MDHEN and CDR2 is SYDVKM. V was clipped by 6 bases and J by 1 base, with 19 bases between them. The CDR3 nucleotides are TGTGCCAGCAGCCCGGTGGCAGGGCCCTATTCCTACGAGCAGTACTTC. It yields the protein CASSPVAGPYSYEQYF.

V usage is TRBV2 and J usage is TRBJ2-3; 16 nucleotides agree with TRBD2. This CDR3 region has 16 residues. Germline V gene data show CDR1 as SNHLY and CDR2 as FYNNEI. After removal of 6 bases from V and 14 bases from J, the junction contained 14 bases not matched to a gene. For the CDR3, the DNA is TGTGCCAGCAGCCTCCAGGGGGGACTAGCGGGAGGGCCGGCGTATTTT. Amino acids: CASSLQGGLAGGPAYF.

This clone was observed a handful of times. The chain links TRBV6-6 to TRBJ2-7; 14 positions agree with TRBD2. CDR3 length: 13 amino acids. The V gene's germline CDR1 is MNHNY and CDR2 SVGAGI (reference sequence). V dropped 9 bases and J dropped 7; count of bases not matched to a gene: 5. The chain's CDR3 is CASGLAGGGEQYF. The CDR3 DNA is TGTGCCAGTGGACTAGCGGGAGGCGGAGAGCAGTACTTC.

The chain combines TRBV29-1 with TRBJ2-7; 9 nucleotides line up with TRBD1. The trim removed 6 bases at V and 3 bases at J, leaving 6 bases unmatched. Germline-derived CDR1 and CDR2 are SQVTM and ANQGSEA. This CDR3 region has 13 residues. CDR3 region: CSVRTGQGYEQYF. For the CDR3, the DNA is TGCAGCGTCCGGACGGGACAGGGCTACGAGCAGTACTTC.

This rearrangement joins TRBV28 to TRBJ2-7, with D unresolved. The CDR3 is made up of 14 amino acids. Germline values: CDR1 MDHEN, CDR2 SYDVKM. V shed 5 bases and J shed 1 base, with 12 bases lying between them. DNA for the CDR3: TGTGCCAGCAGTCGGGTGGTGGAGTCCTACGAGCAGTACTTC. Protein: CASSRVVESYEQYF.

This sequence joins TRBV27 and TRBJ2-6, with D perhaps matching TRBD2 (5 bases). Trimming shortened V by 5 bases and J by 0 bases, and 14 bases separated the two germline ends. The CDR3 covers 17 residues. Germline-derived CDR1 and CDR2 are MNHEY and SMNVEV (reference sequence). CDR3 DNA sequence: TGTGCCAGCAGTGTTTACGGGGATCCCTCTGGGGCCAACGTCCTGACTTTC. Its protein product is CASSVYGDPSGANVLTF.

This sequence joins TRBV6-6 and TRBJ2-7; tentative D call: TRBD2 (5 bases). The CDR3 contains 14 residues. Germline CDR1 MNHNY, CDR2 SVGAGI (reference sequence). Between the trimmed V and J ends, which lost 7 bases and 0 bases, there was a span of 13 bases. In nucleotides, the CDR3 is TGTGCCAGCACCCTAAGCGGCGACTCCTACGAGCAGTACTTC. This gives the protein CASTLSGDSYEQYF.

This chain joins TRBV5-6 and TRBJ2-3; 10 bases match TRBD2. This CDR3 comprises 15 residues. J lost 0 bases, V lost 4 bases, and 2 bases had no gene match. Germline-derived CDR1 and CDR2 are SGHDT and YYEEEE. DNA of the CDR3: TGTGCCAGCAGCCCGACTAGCGGGAGCACAGATACGCAGTATTTT. The encoded protein is CASSPTSGSTDTQYF.

This clone is a singleton in its sample. Distinct nucleotide sequences in the sample also encode this CDR3. This rearrangement joins TRBV6-5 to TRBJ2-7; D gene unclear. Trimming removed 0 bases from V and 0 bases from J, with 6 bases in between. Germline assignment: CDR1 MNHEY and CDR2 SVGAGI. This CDR3 has 14 amino acids. The DNA of the CDR3 is TGTGCCAGCAGTTACTCGGGTAGCTCCTACGAGCAGTACTTC. Translation: CASSYSGSSYEQYF.

The gene calls are TRBV27 and TRBJ1-1, with D uncertain. Germline loops: CDR1 MNHEY, CDR2 SMNVEV (reference sequence). The CDR3 extends over 14 amino acids. Trimming pared 4 bases from V and 4 bases from J, leaving 13 bases between. The CDR3 DNA is TGTGCCAGCAGTTCCCTCTGGGGTACCACTGAAGCTTTCTTT. This sequence encodes CASSSLWGTTEAFF.

This chain connects TRBV27 to TRBJ1-1, with TRBD1 matching over 7 bases. Looked up from germline, CDR1 is MNHEY and CDR2 is SMNVEV (reference sequence). J gave up 9 bases and V 4 bases, and 8 bases lay outside the gene matches. This CDR3 region has 13 residues. The CDR3 bases are TGTGCCAGCAGTTCCCTGAACAGGGGCAAAGCTTTCTTT. The encoded protein is CASSSLNRGKAFF.

This clone has a single count. The V call is TRBV2, the J call TRBJ2-1; D possibly corresponds to TRBD1 (5 bases). Germline V lookup: CDR1 SNHLY, CDR2 FYNNEI. Trimming shortened V by 6 bases and J by 0 bases, and 12 bases separated the two germline ends. This CDR3 contains 15 residues. The CDR3 DNA follows: TGTGCCAGCAGCTTTAGGGGTAGCTCCTACAATGAGCAGTTCTTC. As protein: CASSFRGSSYNEQFF. The full variable domain, in which reference TRBV2 and TRBJ2-1 provide the parts outside the CDR3, is EPEVTQTPSHQVTQMGQEVILRCVPISNHLYFYWYRQILGQKVEFLVSFYNNEISEKSEIFDDQFSVERPDGSNFTLKIRSTKLEDSAMYFCASSFRGSSYNEQFFGPGTRLTVL.

The rearrangement links TRBV5-1 to TRBJ2-1; D gene unclear. V dropped 5 bases and J dropped 5 bases, with 11 bases sitting between them. CDR3 length equals 13 residues. Germline-derived CDR1 and CDR2 are SGHRS and YFSETQ. CDR3 DNA: TGCGCCAGCAGTCGAAACTTTAACAATGAGCAGTTCTTC. Its translation is CASSRNFNNEQFF.

As DNA, the CDR3 is TGCAGCGTCATAGCCCATGAGCAGTTCTTC. This encodes CSVIAHEQFF. The rearrangement joins TRBV29-1 to TRBJ2-1; no firm D call. The V gene lost 6 bases and the J gene lost 8 bases, with 8 bases spanning the gap. The CDR3 sequence is 10 residues long. Germline CDR1 SQVTM, CDR2 ANQGSEA.

CDR3 bases: TGTGCCAGCAGCCTGGGGACTAGCGGGATGAACACCGGGGAGCTGTTTTTT. Translating gives CASSLGTSGMNTGELFF. This chain joins TRBV5-4 and TRBJ2-2, with 13 bases that match TRBD2. V shed 4 bases, J shed 1 base, and the junction held 4 bases outside the gene matches. The length of the CDR3 is 17 residues. Germline assignment: CDR1 SGHNT and CDR2 YYREEE (reference sequence). Variable domain in full (rest from reference TRBV5-4 and TRBJ2-2): ETGVTQSPTHLIKTRGQQVTLRCSSQSGHNTVSWYQQALGQGPQFIFQYYREEENGRGNFPPRFSGLQFPNYSSELNVNALELDDSALYLCASSLGTSGMNTGELFFGEGSRLTVL.

The chain is built from TRBV7-9 and TRBJ2-3; D gene ambiguous. The V end lost 5 bases, the J end lost 5 bases, and 8 bases lay between the germline ends. Germline CDR1 SEHNR, CDR2 FQNEAQ (reference sequence). This CDR3 is built from 12 residues. The CDR3 bases are TGTGCCAGCAGCCCCCGAGTAGATACGCAGTATTTT. Protein product: CASSPRVDTQYF.

The chain uses TRBV28 and TRBJ1-5; TRBD1 agrees at 7 bases. The V and J ends lost 8 bases and 6 bases, in that order; junction bases with no gene match: 4. CDR1 is MDHEN, CDR2 SYDVKM, per germline. This CDR3 has 12 amino acids. CDR3 in amino acids: CASVQGIQPQHF. The CDR3, as DNA: TGTGCCAGCGTACAGGGGATTCAGCCCCAGCATTTT.

This chain connects TRBV18 to TRBJ1-4; TRBD1 matches 9 bases. Losses at the gene ends were 3 bases for V and 9 bases for J; bases not matched to a gene: 11. Per germline, CDR1 KGHSH and CDR2 LQKENI. The CDR3 length is 16 residues. CDR3 coding DNA: TGTGCCAGCTCACCGTCCCGGGACAGGGTTGAGAAAAAACTGTTTTTT. Translating gives CASSPSRDRVEKKLFF. The whole variable domain, filled in from reference TRBV18 and TRBJ1-4, reads NAGVMQNPRHLVRRRGQEARLRCSPMKGHSHVYWYRQLPEEGLKFMVYLQKENIIDESGMPKERFSAEFPKEGPSILRIQQVVRGDSAAYFCASSPSRDRVEKKLFFGSGTQLSVL.

V is TRBV6-5 and J is TRBJ1-5; D is undetermined. Germline CDR1 MNHEY, CDR2 SVGAGI. V gave up 4 bases and J gave up 3 bases, with 16 bases separating them. The CDR3 runs to 16 residues. The CDR3 DNA reads as TGTGCCAGCAGTTCTCAACCCGACGGTTCCAATCAGCCCCAGCATTTT. Its protein product is CASSSQPDGSNQPQHF.

This CDR3 reads CATSRDAVAGNTIYF. In nucleotides, the CDR3 is TGTGCCACCAGCAGAGATGCTGTAGCTGGAAACACCATATATTTT. J is TRBJ1-3 and V is TRBV15; unclear D gene. V was pared by 0 bases and J by 2 bases, with 8 bases between. Germline lookup yields CDR1 LNHNV and CDR2 YYDKDF (reference sequence). This CDR3 is built from 15 residues.

This chain connects TRBV4-1 to TRBJ1-1; weak D call: TRBD1 (5 bases). Trimming pared 9 bases from V and 0 bases from J, leaving 14 bases between. The CDR3 sequence is 14 residues long. Per germline, CDR1 MGHRA and CDR2 YSYEKL. CDR3 protein: CASKQENMNTEAFF. As DNA, the CDR3 is TGCGCCAGTAAACAGGAGAACATGAACACTGAAGCTTTCTTT.

V gene TRBV4-2 combines with J gene TRBJ2-3, with D possibly matching TRBD2 (5 bases). The germline gives CDR1 LGHNA, CDR2 YNFKEQ. There are 15 residues in the CDR3. The V gene lost 8 bases and the J gene lost 1 base, with 16 bases spanning the gap. CDR3 in amino acids: CASEPGSGGTDTQYF. Written as DNA, the CDR3 is TGTGCCAGCGAGCCGGGGTCTGGGGGCACAGATACGCAGTATTTT.

This chain joins TRBV7-9 and TRBJ2-7; the D is unclear. This CDR3 has 14 amino acids. V lost 5 bases and J lost 2, with 13 bases in between. CDR1 is SEHNR, CDR2 FQNEAQ, per germline (reference sequence). DNA for the CDR3: TGTGCCAGCAGCACTAATACCCGAACCTACGAGCAGTACTTC. It codes for CASSTNTRTYEQYF. Full variable domain (rest looked up from reference TRBV7-9 and TRBJ2-7): DTGVSQNPRHKITKRGQNVTFRCDPISEHNRLYWYRQTLGQGPEFLTYFQNEAQLEKSRLLSDRFSAERPKGSFSTLEIQRTEQGDSAMYLCASSTNTRTYEQYFGPGTRLTVT.

This rearrangement joins TRBV9 to TRBJ1-2, with D possibly TRBD1 on 6 matching bases. Germline-derived CDR1 and CDR2 are SGDLS and YYNGEE. This CDR3 has 14 residues. Trimming cost V 4 bases and J 4 bases, with 14 bases left between them. The CDR3 DNA reads TGTGCCAGCAGCTTCGGGGGCAGACGCTATGGCTACACCTTC. As protein: CASSFGGRRYGYTF.